One and the same sample provided the 27 T cell receptor beta chains below, sequenced in a study of T cell changes during pregnancy in multiple sclerosis. Data came from immunoSEQ multiplex PCR; TCRdb stores just in-frame clones and leaves some out. The sample records about 59,000 clones, 90% to 95% being singletons. This sample comprised peripheral blood, obtained before pregnancy. The receptors shown here come from a female donor with multiple sclerosis, enrolled in a pregnancy study.

The chain links TRBV14 to TRBJ1-1, with a weak D call TRBD1 (5 bases). The germline CDR1 and CDR2 sequences are SGHDN and FVKESK. Trimming pared 8 bases from V and 0 bases from J, leaving 22 bases between. The length of the CDR3 is 17 residues. CDR3 amino acids: CASSDPGLGGVNTEAFF. CDR3 in DNA: TGTGCCAGCTCCGATCCCGGACTGGGGGGGGTGAACACTGAAGCTTTCTTT.

This chain links TRBV7-3 with TRBJ2-7; D call uncertain. The germline V gene encodes CDR1 SGHTA and CDR2 FQGTGA. The CDR3 sequence is 10 residues long. The CDR3 sequence is CASSLGPMGV. In nucleotides, the CDR3 is TGTGCCAGCAGCTTAGGACCCATGGGAGTC.

This clone has only one observation. This chain uses TRBV19 with TRBJ2-3; no clear D. Germline CDR1 reads LNHDA; CDR2 reads SQIVND (reference sequence). CDR3 length equals 11 residues. Trimming took 6 bases from V and 6 from J, leaving 7 bases between them. CDR3 residues: CASSAKDTQYF. In DNA form, the CDR3 reads TGTGCCAGTAGCGCTAAGGATACGCAGTATTTT.

The chain has TRBV6-6 and TRBJ1-1; a weak D match, TRBD1 (6 bases). Germline V lookup: CDR1 MNHNY, CDR2 SVGAGI (reference sequence). The CDR3 is 13 amino acids. The V end lost 2 bases, the J end lost 5 bases, and 9 bases lay between the germline ends. The chain's CDR3 is CASSYGGVTEAFF. For the CDR3, the DNA is TGTGCCAGCAGTTACGGGGGCGTAACTGAAGCTTTCTTT.

The V and J genes are TRBV19 and TRBJ2-3, with 8 bases matching TRBD2. Per the germline V gene, CDR1 is LNHDA and CDR2 is SQIVND (reference sequence). J was trimmed by 1 base and V by 2 bases; bases with no gene match: 11. This CDR3 region has 18 residues. CDR3 DNA sequence: TGTGCCAGTAGTATATTAGGGGGGAGCGGGGGCCGCACAGATACGCAGTATTTT. It specifies CASSILGGSGGRTDTQYF.

CDR3 nucleotides: TGTGCCAGTAGTGGACTAGCGGGGTCAGATACGCAGTATTTT. Translating gives CASSGLAGSDTQYF. The chain employs TRBV19 and TRBJ2-3; 12 bases agree with TRBD2. J lost 4 bases, V lost 5 bases, and 1 base had no gene match. The CDR3 is made up of 14 amino acids. Germline V gene data show CDR1 as LNHDA and CDR2 as SQIVND (reference sequence).

The chain employs TRBV7-2 and TRBJ2-1; 14 nucleotides match TRBD2. This CDR3 region has 17 residues. The germline V gene encodes CDR1 SGHTA and CDR2 FQGNSA. The ends lost 4 bases at V and 3 bases at J; junction bases unmatched: 5. The CDR3 protein is CASSYWTSGGIYNEQFF. The CDR3 nucleotides read TGTGCCAGCAGCTACTGGACTAGCGGGGGGATCTACAATGAGCAGTTCTTC.

The rearrangement links TRBV29-1 to TRBJ1-1; no clear D gene. V was pared by 7 bases and J by 8 bases, with 23 bases between. The CDR3 has 14 amino acids. CDR1 is SQVTM and CDR2 is ANQGSEA in the germline V gene. The CDR3 DNA follows: TGCAGCGCCACCGCAATCAGAGGGTTGAAGGAAGCTTTCTTT. This encodes CSATAIRGLKEAFF.

This sequence joins TRBV6-1 and TRBJ1-2; D unresolved. V gave up 7 bases and J gave up 3 bases, with 18 bases separating them. This CDR3 is 15 amino acids long. Germline V lookup: CDR1 MNHNS, CDR2 SASEGT. Here the CDR3 DNA reads TGTGCCAGCATCCAAGGACTGAGCCCCTACTATGGCTACACCTTC. This sequence encodes CASIQGLSPYYGYTF.

The rearrangement uses TRBV5-1 and TRBJ1-5; D uncertain. Germline lookup yields CDR1 SGHRS and CDR2 YFSETQ. Trimming cost V 0 bases and J 0 bases, with 7 bases left between them. This CDR3 region has 15 residues. The CDR3 loop is CASSLDSYSNQPQHF. CDR3 coding DNA: TGCGCCAGCAGCTTGGACAGCTATAGCAATCAGCCCCAGCATTTT.

The CDR3: CASSPSRDYGYTF. In DNA, the CDR3 is TGTGCCAGCTCGCCCTCCCGGGATTATGGCTACACCTTC. V and J are TRBV18 and TRBJ1-2; D gene unclear. The germline CDR1 and CDR2 sequences are KGHSH and LQKENI. This CDR3 is 13 amino acids long. Trimming removed 6 bases from V and 5 bases from J, with 13 bases in between.

The rearrangement uses TRBV7-6 and TRBJ2-3; TRBD1 aligns across 7 bases. The CDR3 contains 16 residues. Germline assignment: CDR1 SGHVS and CDR2 FNYEAQ. Trimming at V came to 1 base and at J to 6 bases, leaving 10 bases not matched to a gene. The CDR3 DNA follows: TGTGCCAGCAGCTTAGAAATCCAGGGGGACGGGGATACGCAGTATTTT. This codes for CASSLEIQGDGDTQYF.

The chain has TRBV19 and TRBJ1-1, with D possibly matching TRBD1 (5 bases). The CDR3 consists of 14 residues. The V and J ends lost 3 bases and 3 bases respectively, with 11 bases between them. CDR1 is LNHDA and CDR2 is SQIVND in the germline V gene (reference sequence). The CDR3 region has the DNA TGTGCCAGTAGTATGGGGGGGTCGCACACTGAAGCTTTCTTT. Its translation: CASSMGGSHTEAFF.

V and J are TRBV7-9 and TRBJ2-1; 14 positions agree with TRBD2. This CDR3 region has 19 residues. CDR1 is SEHNR, CDR2 FQNEAQ, per germline (reference sequence). V was clipped by 5 bases and J by 5 bases; unmatched bases: 14. The DNA of the CDR3 is TGTGCCAGCAGCCACACGACTAGCGGGGGGGCGGGGACTAACAATGAGCAGTTCTTC. It yields the protein CASSHTTSGGAGTNNEQFF.

This chain uses TRBV5-6 with TRBJ1-1; 11 bases match TRBD1. Germline CDR1 SGHDT, CDR2 YYEEEE. J was trimmed by 5 bases and V by 4 bases; bases with no gene match: 7. This CDR3 contains 15 residues. CDR3 DNA: TGTGCCAGCAGCCTCCGGGACAGGGGGGTTACTGAAGCTTTCTTT. Encoded protein: CASSLRDRGVTEAFF.

The chain is built from TRBV10-3 and TRBJ2-3; 8 bases are a match to TRBD2. The CDR3 has 19 residues. From germline, CDR1 is ENHRY and CDR2 SYGVKD. Trimming cost V 0 bases and J 0 bases; bases outside gene matches: 11. For the CDR3, the DNA is TGTGCCATCAGTGAGTCGCGGGAGGCGAGAGGACCTAGCACAGATACGCAGTATTTT. Amino acids: CAISESREARGPSTDTQYF.

The chain combines TRBV9 with TRBJ2-2; D is uncertain. V lost 0 bases and J 2 bases, leaving 11 bases between the germline ends. The CDR3 length is 16 residues. Germline values: CDR1 SGDLS, CDR2 YYNGEE. Here the CDR3 DNA reads TGTGCCAGCAGCGTAGGCCCCCGAACAAACACCGGGGAGCTGTTTTTT. Amino acid sequence: CASSVGPRTNTGELFF.

V gene TRBV19 combines with J gene TRBJ2-5; D perhaps matches TRBD1 (6 bases). Trimming took off 2 bases at V and 2 bases at J, with 12 bases between the two ends. The germline V gene has CDR1 LNHDA and CDR2 SQIVND (reference sequence). This CDR3 region has 15 residues. The CDR3 spells CASSITQGAQETQYF. The CDR3 nucleotides are TGTGCCAGTAGTATAACACAGGGCGCTCAAGAGACCCAGTACTTC.

This clone has more than one count but fewer than ten. The chain has TRBV2 and TRBJ2-7; TRBD1 is a possible D gene (6 bases). The V end lost 6 bases, the J end lost 0 bases, and 15 bases lay between the germline ends. This CDR3 region has 15 residues. Germline V CDR1 and CDR2: SNHLY, FYNNEI. CDR3 sequence (DNA): TGTGCCAGCAGCGCTCGGACAGTGAGCTCCTACGAGCAGTACTTC. Amino acid sequence: CASSARTVSSYEQYF. The variable domain in full, with the rest retrieved from reference TRBV2 and TRBJ2-7, is EPEVTQTPSHQVTQMGQEVILRCVPISNHLYFYWYRQILGQKVEFLVSFYNNEISEKSEIFDDQFSVERPDGSNFTLKIRSTKLEDSAMYFCASSARTVSSYEQYFGPGTRLTVT.

The V and J genes are TRBV5-6 and TRBJ2-2; 7 bases are shared with TRBD1. This CDR3 contains 15 residues. With V trimmed by 0 bases and J by 6 bases, 5 bases remained unmatched. Germline CDR1 SGHDT, CDR2 YYEEEE. Here the CDR3 DNA reads TGTGCCAGCAGCTTGGGGGACAGAAACCCCGGGGAGCTGTTTTTT. It translates to CASSLGDRNPGELFF. The full variable domain, with the rest looked up from reference TRBV5-6 and TRBJ2-2, is DAGVTQSPTHLIKTRGQQVTLRCSPKSGHDTVSWYQQALGQGPQFIFQYYEEEERQRGNFPDRFSGHQFPNYSSELNVNALLLGDSALYLCASSLGDRNPGELFFGEGSRLTVL.

This rearrangement joins TRBV7-2 to TRBJ1-6; D is possibly TRBD1 (6 bases). Germline CDR1 and CDR2: SGHTA and FQGNSA. There are 14 residues in the CDR3. V shed 5 bases and J shed 9 bases, with 14 bases lying between them. CDR3 amino acids: CASSHQGMGSPLHF. The CDR3 coding sequence is TGTGCCAGCAGCCATCAGGGGATGGGTTCACCCCTCCACTTT.

V gene TRBV29-1 combines with J gene TRBJ1-3, with 10 bases matching TRBD1. CDR1 is SQVTM, CDR2 ANQGSEA, per germline. The CDR3 length is 13 residues. V trimming: 7 bases; J trimming: 2 bases; junction bases outside the gene matches: 2. CDR3: CSAGTGAGNTIYF. For the CDR3, the DNA is TGCAGCGCTGGGACAGGGGCTGGAAACACCATATATTTT.

The V call is TRBV10-3, the J call TRBJ1-1; 9 bases map to TRBD1. The CDR3 runs to 15 residues. Germline V gives CDR1 ENHRY, CDR2 SYGVKD. The ends lost 5 bases at V and 1 base at J; junction bases unmatched: 5. The CDR3 reads CAISPGTGPNTEAFF. Written as DNA, the CDR3 is TGTGCCATCAGTCCCGGGACAGGGCCGAACACTGAAGCTTTCTTT.

The chain uses TRBV14 and TRBJ1-4; D gene ambiguous. The germline V gene has CDR1 SGHDN and CDR2 FVKESK. Trimming stripped 3 bases from V and 7 bases from J, with 9 bases between. The CDR3 sequence is 13 residues long. Here the CDR3 reads CASSQFPGEKLFF. The CDR3 DNA is TGTGCCAGCAGCCAGTTCCCCGGTGAAAAACTGTTTTTT.

The rearrangement joins TRBV6-5 to TRBJ2-7; D possibly corresponds to TRBD1 (5 bases). Between the trimmed V and J ends, which lost 3 bases and 0 bases, there was a span of 9 bases. CDR1 MNHEY and CDR2 SVGAGI come from the germline V gene. This CDR3 is 14 amino acids long. CDR3: CASSYSDSSYEQYF. The CDR3 DNA sequence: TGTGCCAGCAGTTATTCCGACAGCTCCTACGAGCAGTACTTC.

The rearrangement links TRBV11-2 to TRBJ2-2; the D gene is possibly TRBD2 (5 bases). The CDR3 loop spans 14 amino acids. The germline V gene has CDR1 SGHAT and CDR2 FQNNGV. Trimming took 3 bases from V and 4 from J, leaving 9 bases between them. CDR3 nucleotide sequence: TGTGCCAGCAGCTTTTATACTAGCACCGGGGAGCTGTTTTTT. Encoded protein: CASSFYTSTGELFF.

This rearrangement joins TRBV15 to TRBJ1-2, with D perhaps matching TRBD1 (6 bases). CDR1 is LNHNV, CDR2 YYDKDF, per germline (reference sequence). The CDR3 contains 10 residues. Trimming stripped 9 bases from V and 4 bases from J, with 6 bases between. The CDR3 coding sequence is TGTGCCACAGGGGGCTATGGCTACACCTTC. This translates into CATGGYGYTF.